Included here is one TCR beta chain sequence, with context. What it binds is unknown. It was with 60 Vbeta and 13 Jbeta primers that the PCR ran. The repertoire was sequenced with immunoSEQ multiplex PCR; TCRdb's copy has only in-frame clones and lacks some. The profile shows 150,000 or so clones, 70% to 80% of them singletons. This CDR3 spans 15 amino acids. Germline V gene lookup returns CDR1 SQVTM and CDR2 ANQGSEA. V lost 4 bases, J lost 3 bases, and 15 bases lay in between. These data originate in a study of cytomegalovirus exposure and HLA in healthy donors. Study results and limitations: Several of the most significant clusters appeared, in a later analysis, to be linked to common viral pathogens.

The specimen sequenced was PBMCs. The V call is TRBV29-1, the J call TRBJ2-2; D uncertain. The clonotype was recovered from a woman in her 40s in good health and CMV-seronegative. The DNA for the CDR3 is TGCAGCGTTGCCCTCGCGACTTTCGACACCGGGGAGCTGTTTTTT. It specifies CSVALATFDTGELFF.